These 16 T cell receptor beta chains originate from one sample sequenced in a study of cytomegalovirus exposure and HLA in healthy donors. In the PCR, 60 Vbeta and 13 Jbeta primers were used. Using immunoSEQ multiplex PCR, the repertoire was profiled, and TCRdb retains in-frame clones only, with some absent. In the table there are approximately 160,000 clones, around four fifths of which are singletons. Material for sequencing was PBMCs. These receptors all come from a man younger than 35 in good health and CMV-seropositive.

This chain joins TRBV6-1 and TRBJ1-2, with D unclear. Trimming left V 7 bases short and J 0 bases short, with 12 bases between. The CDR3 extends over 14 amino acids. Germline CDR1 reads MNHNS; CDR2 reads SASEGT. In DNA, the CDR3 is TGTGCCAGCAACTCACTGACAACTAACTATGGCTACACCTTC. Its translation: CASNSLTTNYGYTF.

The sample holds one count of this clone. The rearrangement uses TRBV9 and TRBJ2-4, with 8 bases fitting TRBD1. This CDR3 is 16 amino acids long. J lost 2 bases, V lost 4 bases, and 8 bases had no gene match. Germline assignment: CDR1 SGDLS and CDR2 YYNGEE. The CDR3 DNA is TGTGCCAGCAGCATTACAGGGGGAGATTCCAAAAACATTCAGTACTTC. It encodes CASSITGGDSKNIQYF.

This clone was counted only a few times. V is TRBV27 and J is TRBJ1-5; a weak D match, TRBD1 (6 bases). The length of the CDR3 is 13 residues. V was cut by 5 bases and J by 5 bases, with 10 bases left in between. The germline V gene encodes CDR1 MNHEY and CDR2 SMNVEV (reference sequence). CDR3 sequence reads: CASSQGSHQPQHF. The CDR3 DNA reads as TGTGCCAGCAGTCAGGGGAGCCATCAGCCCCAGCATTTT.

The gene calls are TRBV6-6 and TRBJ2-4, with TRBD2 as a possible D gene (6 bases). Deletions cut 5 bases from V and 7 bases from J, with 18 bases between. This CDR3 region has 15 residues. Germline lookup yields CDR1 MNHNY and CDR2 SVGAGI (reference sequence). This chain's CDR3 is CASSSAGRVGNIQYF. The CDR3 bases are TGTGCCAGCAGTAGCGCGGGGCGGGTGGGGAACATTCAGTACTTC.

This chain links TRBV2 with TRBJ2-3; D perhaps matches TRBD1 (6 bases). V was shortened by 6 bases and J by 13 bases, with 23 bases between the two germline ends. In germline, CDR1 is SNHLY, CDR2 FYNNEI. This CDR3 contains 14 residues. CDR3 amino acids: CASRPLVGARGEYF. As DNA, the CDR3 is TGTGCCAGCAGACCCCTAGTGGGGGCGCGCGGCGAGTATTTT. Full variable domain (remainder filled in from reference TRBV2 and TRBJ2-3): EPEVTQTPSHQVTQMGQEVILRCVPISNHLYFYWYRQILGQKVEFLVSFYNNEISEKSEIFDDQFSVERPDGSNFTLKIRSTKLEDSAMYFCASRPLVGARGEYFGPGTRLTVL.

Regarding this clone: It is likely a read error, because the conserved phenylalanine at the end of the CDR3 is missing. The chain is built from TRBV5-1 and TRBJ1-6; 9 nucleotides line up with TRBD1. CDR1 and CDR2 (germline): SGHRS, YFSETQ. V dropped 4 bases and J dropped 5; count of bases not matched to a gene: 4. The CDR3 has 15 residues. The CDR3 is CASSIQGADNSPLHL. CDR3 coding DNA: TGCGCCAGCAGCATACAGGGGGCTGATAATTCACCCCTCCACCTT.

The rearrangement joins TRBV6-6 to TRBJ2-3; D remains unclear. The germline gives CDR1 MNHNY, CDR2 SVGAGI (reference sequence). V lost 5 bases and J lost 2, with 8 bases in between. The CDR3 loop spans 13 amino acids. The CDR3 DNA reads TGTGCCAGCAGTGACAAGACCACAGATACGCAGTATTTT. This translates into CASSDKTTDTQYF.

CDR3 in DNA: TGTGCCAGCAGCCCTCCGGTCTCCTCTGGAAACACCATATATTTT. It translates to CASSPPVSSGNTIYF. The chain links TRBV9 to TRBJ1-3, with unresolved D. Trimming shortened V by 4 bases and J by 0 bases, and 11 bases separated the two germline ends. Germline CDR1 SGDLS, CDR2 YYNGEE. The CDR3 is 15 amino acids. Full variable domain (outside the CDR3, taken from reference TRBV9 and TRBJ1-3): DSGVTQTPKHLITATGQRVTLRCSPRSGDLSVYWYQQSLDQGLQFLIQYYNGEERAKGNILERFSAQQFPDLHSELNLSSLELGDSALYFCASSPPVSSGNTIYFGEGSWLTVV.

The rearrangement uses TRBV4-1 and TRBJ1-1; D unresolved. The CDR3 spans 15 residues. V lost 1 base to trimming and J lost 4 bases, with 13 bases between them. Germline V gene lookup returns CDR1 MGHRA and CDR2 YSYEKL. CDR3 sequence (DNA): TGCGCCAGCAGCCAAGCGACGGGGTGGAGCACTGAAGCTTTCTTT. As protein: CASSQATGWSTEAFF.

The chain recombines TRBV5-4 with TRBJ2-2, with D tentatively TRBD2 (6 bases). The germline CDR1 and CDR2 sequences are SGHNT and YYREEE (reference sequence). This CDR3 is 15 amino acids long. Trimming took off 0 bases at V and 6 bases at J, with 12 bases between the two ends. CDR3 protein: CASSLAGVRAGELFF. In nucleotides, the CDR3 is TGTGCCAGCAGCTTGGCGGGAGTCCGGGCCGGGGAGCTGTTTTTT.

CDR3 in amino acids: CASSIDRIGNTEAFF. The CDR3 coding sequence is TGTGCCAGTAGTATCGACAGGATTGGGAACACTGAAGCTTTCTTT. The chain joins TRBV19 to TRBJ1-1, with D possibly matching TRBD1 (6 bases). Germline loops: CDR1 LNHDA, CDR2 SQIVND (reference sequence). V was cut by 3 bases and J by 1 base, with 12 bases left in between. The length of the CDR3 is 15 residues.

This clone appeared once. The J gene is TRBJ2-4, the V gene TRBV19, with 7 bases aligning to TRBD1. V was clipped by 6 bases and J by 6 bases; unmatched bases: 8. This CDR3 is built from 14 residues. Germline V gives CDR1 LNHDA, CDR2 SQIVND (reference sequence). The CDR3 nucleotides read TGTGCCAGTAGCATCGTACAGGGGCTAAACATTCAGTACTTC. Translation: CASSIVQGLNIQYF.

CDR3 sequence (DNA): TGTGCCAGCAGCTTGCCAGGGGGCACTGAAGCTTTCTTT. Its protein product is CASSLPGGTEAFF. The chain links TRBV5-4 to TRBJ1-1; 7 nucleotides agree with TRBD1. The CDR3 loop spans 13 amino acids. Germline V gene lookup returns CDR1 SGHNT and CDR2 YYREEE (reference sequence). J was trimmed by 4 bases and V by 1 base; bases with no gene match: 1.

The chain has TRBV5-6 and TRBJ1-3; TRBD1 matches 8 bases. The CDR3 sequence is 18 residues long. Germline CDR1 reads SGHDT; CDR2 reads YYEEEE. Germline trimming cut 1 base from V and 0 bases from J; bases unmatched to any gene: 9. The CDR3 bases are TGTGCCAGCAGCTTGTTCAGGGGGCTTAAGAGCTCTGGAAACACCATATATTTT. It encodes CASSLFRGLKSSGNTIYF.

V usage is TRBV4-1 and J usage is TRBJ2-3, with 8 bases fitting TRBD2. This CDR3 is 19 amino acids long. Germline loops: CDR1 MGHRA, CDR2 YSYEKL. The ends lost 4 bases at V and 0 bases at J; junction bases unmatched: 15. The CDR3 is CASSLKILAGGDSTDTQYF. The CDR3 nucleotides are TGCGCCAGCAGCCTCAAAATCCTTGCGGGAGGTGATAGCACAGATACGCAGTATTTT.

Here the CDR3 DNA reads TGTGCTAGTGGTCTGGGACAGAAGTGGGATGAGCAGTTCTTC. It is translated as CASGLGQKWDEQFF. The gene calls are TRBV12-5 and TRBJ2-1; 7 nucleotides line up with TRBD1. The V gene's germline CDR1 is LGHNT and CDR2 FRNRAP. The V gene end was trimmed by 5 bases and the J gene end by 8 bases; junction bases not matched to a gene: 9. This CDR3 has 14 residues.